These T cell receptor beta chains were read from a single sample in a study of shared clonotypes between healthy human individuals. Generated by immunoSEQ multiplex PCR, the TCRdb table keeps only in-frame clones and is missing some. Here the sample spans about 2.4 million clones, over 85% being singletons. What was sequenced was naive CD4+ T cells from PBMCs. The source of these receptors is a man between 18 and 29 years old in good health. Some clones in this sample may be carry-over from other donors' samples. Each CDR3 is given with its conserved first and last residue.

v_call	j_call	cdr3_length	cdr3_aa
TRBV4-1	TRBJ1-6	16	CASSQEIGVWNSPLHF
TRBV11-2	TRBJ2-1	15	CASSSWVRRTNEQFF
TRBV27	TRBJ2-7	15	CASSFGGSGAYEQYF
TRBV4-1	TRBJ1-4	15	CASSQAPYRNEKLFF
TRBV5-5	TRBJ1-2	14	CASSFDWDGVGYTF
TRBV21-1	TRBJ1-5	18	CASLGDSGIGVSNQPQHF
TRBV28	TRBJ1-5	15	CASSPGTGYNQPQHF
TRBV18	TRBJ2-3	15	CASSRTPRGSDTQYF
TRBV6-6	TRBJ2-3	15	CASSPGRAAVDTQYF
TRBV9	TRBJ1-1	14	CASSGGLISTEAFF
TRBV20-1	TRBJ2-1	10	CSAKYNEQFF
TRBV29-1	TRBJ2-7	12	CSGGSGSLEQYF
TRBV7-9	TRBJ1-2	12	CASTTSHPGYTF
TRBV20-1	TRBJ2-7	11	CSARDLGRQYF
TRBV28	TRBJ1-5	14	CASSLGSKNQPQHF
TRBV2	TRBJ2-3	13	CASRGTLTDTQYF